The source of this TCR beta chain is a study of regulatory T cells in long-lasting Graves disease. Overall study: Newly diagnosed Graves' patients had under 3 months of antithyroid drugs. Whole-study results and caveats: More public clonotypes were shared by persistent patients (around 2,500) than by new patients (about 970).

This clonotype has at least ten counts. Its specificity is unknown. iRepertoire HTBI primers and Arm-PCR of CDR3 regions built TCR beta libraries. TCRdb re-called the multiplex PCR reads with MiXCR, one entry per CDR3 protein. This sample has 420,000 or so distinct CDR3 sequences, with about 16% found just once. The time point is: newly diagnosed GD, antithyroid drugs for less than 3 months. Preparation of the TCR library used RNA extracted from PBMCs. It was by American Thyroid Association guidelines that Graves' disease was diagnosed. CDR1 and CDR2 from the germline V gene are SGHAT and FQDESV (reference sequence). The CDR3 sequence is 16 residues long. V was trimmed by 2 bases and J by 0 bases, leaving 12 bases between them. The sample was also reused in another study, on T cells in Graves' hyperthyroidism and ophthalmopathy.

The receptor comes from a woman under 30 with Graves disease. The sample was peripheral blood mononuclear cells (PBMCs), taken at new diagnosis, from a patient treated with antithyroid drugs. This rearrangement joins TRBV11-1 to TRBJ2-3; tentative D call: TRBD2 (5 bases). Written as DNA, the CDR3 is TGTGCCAGCAGCTTAATAGGACTCTCTAGCACAGATACGCAGTATTTT. This sequence encodes CASSLIGLSSTDTQYF.